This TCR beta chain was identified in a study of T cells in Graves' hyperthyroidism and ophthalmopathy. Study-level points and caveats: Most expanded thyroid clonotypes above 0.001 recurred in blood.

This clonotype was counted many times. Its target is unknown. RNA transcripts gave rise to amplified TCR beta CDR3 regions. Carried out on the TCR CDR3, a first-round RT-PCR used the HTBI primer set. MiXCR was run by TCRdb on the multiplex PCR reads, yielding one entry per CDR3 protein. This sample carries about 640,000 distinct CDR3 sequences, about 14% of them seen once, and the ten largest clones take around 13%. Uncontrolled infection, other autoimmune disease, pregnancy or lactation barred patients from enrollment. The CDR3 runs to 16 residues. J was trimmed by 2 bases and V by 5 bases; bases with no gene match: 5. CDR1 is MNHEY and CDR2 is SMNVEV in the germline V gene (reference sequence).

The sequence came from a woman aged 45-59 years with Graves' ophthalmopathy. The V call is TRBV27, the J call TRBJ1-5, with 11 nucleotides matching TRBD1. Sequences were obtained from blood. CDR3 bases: TGTGCCAGCAGTGACGGACAGGGGGCCGGCAATCAGCCCCAGCATTTT. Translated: CASSDGQGAGNQPQHF.